The rows below give T cell receptor beta chains drawn from one sample of a study of blood T cell repertoires in COVID-19. The table came from immunoSEQ multiplex PCR; TCRdb's copy has only in-frame clones and leaves some out. The sample lists 200,000 or so clones; approximately 90% were seen once. Sequenced material: PBMCs or T cells enriched from blood (not recorded which). The source of these receptors is a woman in her 40s with acute COVID-19. CDR3s include the opening cysteine and the closing phenylalanine or tryptophan. D genes are given only for firm matches.

j_call d_call v_call cdr3_aa
TRBJ1-4 TRBD1 TRBV18 CASSRSGQGGEKLFF
TRBJ2-1 - TRBV3-1/TRBV3-2 CASSQDARGGQFF
TRBJ1-1 TRBD1 TRBV2 CASRGGTGRNTEAFF
TRBJ2-7 TRBD2 TRBV5-5 CASSLRGGLEPYEQYF
TRBJ1-5 TRBD1 TRBV28 CASSSLGQGANQPQHF
TRBJ1-1 TRBD1 TRBV30 CATGTGIRRTEAFF
TRBJ2-7 - TRBV5-1 CASSLSRAHEQYF
TRBJ2-1 TRBD1 TRBV10-3 CAISEVTGGNEQFF
TRBJ1-1 - TRBV29-1 CSVDGVTAEAFF
TRBJ2-1 - TRBV10-3 CAISPGRPPLLEQFF
TRBJ1-5 - TRBV6-5 CASRGGGTLDQPQHF
TRBJ1-5 TRBD1 TRBV7-2 CASSSERTGNRPQHF
TRBJ2-7 - TRBV7-2 CASGGTTYEQYF
TRBJ1-2 - TRBV19 CASSIVSDSYGYTF
TRBJ1-3 TRBD1 TRBV14 CASSQRGNRGGGNTIYF
TRBJ1-5 - TRBV2 CASSELVGGEPQHF
TRBJ1-1 TRBD1 TRBV29-1 CSVGHDQGGEAFF
TRBJ1-1 - TRBV7-3 CASSLYERTANTEAFF
TRBJ1-4 - TRBV9 CASSPKTATNEKLFF
TRBJ2-1 TRBD2 TRBV7-9 CASQAGGQLNEQFF
TRBJ1-5 - TRBV10-3 CAISAGKGNQPQHF
TRBJ1-2 - TRBV5-6 CASSLTKRDYTF
TRBJ2-4 - TRBV7-3 CASSVVGDSLSIQYF
TRBJ1-2 TRBD1 TRBV4-3 CASSHRDRLSGYTF
TRBJ1-1 - TRBV19 CASSRAASGGANTEAFF
TRBJ1-6 TRBD1 TRBV7-9 CASSFPSRQGHTSPLHF
TRBJ1-3 TRBD1 TRBV7-9 CASSSDRGYTIYF
TRBJ2-1 - TRBV12-3/TRBV12-4 CASMAIPRGEQFF
TRBJ1-1 - TRBV18 CASSLTSRGSTEAFF
TRBJ1-3 TRBD1 TRBV4-1 CASSQDEGAGNTIYF
TRBJ1-1 TRBD1 TRBV7-2 CASNDRVGTEAFF
TRBJ1-1 - TRBV19 CASSQTSMNTEAFF
TRBJ1-2 - TRBV6-5 CASSPASGYPGGYTF
TRBJ1-4 TRBD1 TRBV10-3 CAISESRTGEKLFF
TRBJ2-1 - TRBV4-3 CASSRDSYLGANSYNEQFF
TRBJ2-7 TRBD2 TRBV7-9 CASSLASAGGYEQYF
TRBJ1-1 - TRBV7-7 CASRGAGNTEAFF
TRBJ1-5 - TRBV2 CASSETLQVVQPQHF
TRBJ2-7 TRBD2 TRBV11-1 CASSSGGGLFDEQYF
TRBJ1-1 - TRBV19 CASSAYRVNTEAFF
TRBJ2-5 TRBD2 TRBV9 CASSTRTSGYQETQYF
TRBJ1-1 - TRBV4-3 CASSPGGGGEAFF
TRBJ1-4 TRBD1 TRBV10-2 CASRGQATNEKLFF
TRBJ1-1 - TRBV12-3/TRBV12-4 CASSHRATEAFF